Reported below is one T cell receptor beta chain. What it recognizes is unknown. TCRdb used MiXCR to reprocess the reads, holding one entry per CDR3 protein. The sample has 200,000 or so distinct CDR3 sequences; 35% to 40% are singletons. This entry belongs to a study of T cell repertoires in cytomegalovirus infection. Looking at the study overall: Used in the study were CMV epitopes, some recently identified and HLA-C-restricted, others well-studied and HLA-B-restricted.

Germline CDR1 SGHVS, CDR2 FQNEAQ. The CDR3 extends over 14 amino acids. The sequenced sample was CD8+ T cells from cultured PBMCs, obtained from culture after CMV antigen stimulation. V gene TRBV7-8 combines with J gene TRBJ2-3; 7 bases align to TRBD1. This TCR was sampled from a human donor in good health (CMV status not recorded). Some clones in this sample may be carry-over from other donors' samples. CDR3 sequence (DNA): TGTGCAAGCCTGACAGGGACCTTAACAGATACTAAGTATTTT. Its translation: CASLTGTLTDTKYF. Full variable domain (rest looked up from reference TRBV7-8 and TRBJ2-3): GAGVSQSPRYKVAKRGQDVALRCDPISGHVSLFWYQQALGQGPEFLTYFQNEAQLDKSGLPSDRFFAERPEGSVSTLKIQRTQQEDSAVYLCASLTGTLTDTKYFGPGTRLTVL.